The T cell receptor (beta chain) described here comes from a study of Ad26.COV2.S vaccination and SARS-CoV-2 variants. Across the study: Into the muscle, Ad26.COV2.S was dosed once or twice, 56 days apart.

The treatment is: approximately 18 received Ad26.COV2.S at low or high dose, single or two shots; a few received placebo; per-sample allocation not given. Each sample was drawn 63 days after the first injection (of vaccine or placebo). Here immunoSEQ multiplex PCR was the method, and the copy in TCRdb shows in-frame clones only, minus some. This table holds a few hundred thousand clones, 70% to 90% found once. V dropped 4 bases and J dropped 7 bases, with 14 bases sitting between them. Germline-derived CDR1 and CDR2 are SGDLS and YYNGEE. The CDR3 totals 14 residues. The sample here was peripheral blood, taken in a trial of Ad26.COV2.S vaccine versus placebo. This chain links TRBV9 with TRBJ1-4, with D possibly matching TRBD1 (5 bases). This clonotype was sampled from a person aged 18-65 years who received the Ad26.COV2.S COVID-19 vaccine or a placebo. CDR3 DNA: TGTGCCAGCAGCCTCACGGGGGGACGTGAAAAACTGTTTTTT. Translating gives CASSLTGGREKLFF.